The 29 T cell receptor beta chains below come from one sample, sequenced in a study of cytomegalovirus exposure and HLA in healthy donors. A multiplex PCR was run with 60 Vbeta primers and 13 Jbeta primers. Profiled with immunoSEQ multiplex PCR; TCRdb holds only in-frame clones, not every one. The table lists approximately 87,000 clones, roughly 86% of them singletons, with roughly 5.5% in the top ten. The sample consisted of PBMCs. These receptors came from a woman aged 18-29 years in good health and CMV-seropositive.

The chain joins TRBV2 to TRBJ2-1; perhaps TRBD2 as D (6 bases). Germline V gene lookup returns CDR1 SNHLY and CDR2 FYNNEI. The CDR3 runs to 15 residues. V was clipped by 3 bases and J by 1 base, with 10 bases between them. CDR3 sequence: CASSEGLASYNEQFF. CDR3 bases: TGTGCCAGCAGTGAGGGGCTAGCGTCCTACAATGAGCAGTTCTTC.

The chain links TRBV7-2 to TRBJ2-1; 7 positions agree with TRBD2. The germline V gene has CDR1 SGHTA and CDR2 FQGNSA. The V and J ends lost 1 base and 3 bases, in that order; junction bases with no gene match: 6. There are 16 residues in the CDR3. CDR3 sequence: CASSLEGTNHYNEQFF. The CDR3 DNA reads as TGTGCCAGCAGCTTAGAGGGGACTAACCACTACAATGAGCAGTTCTTC.

This CDR3 is CASSPAFFRYFRDNQPQHF. The CDR3 nucleotides are TGTGCCAGCTCGCCCGCTTTCTTTCGATACTTCAGGGACAATCAGCCCCAGCATTTT. The chain couples TRBV18 to TRBJ1-5, with D maybe TRBD1 (5 bases). Per germline, CDR1 KGHSH and CDR2 LQKENI. There are 19 residues in the CDR3. Trimming took off 6 bases at V and 3 bases at J, with 27 bases between the two ends.

The genes are TRBV4-1 and TRBJ1-2; D is unresolved. This CDR3 spans 15 amino acids. Germline V gives CDR1 MGHRA, CDR2 YSYEKL. The V gene lost 1 base and the J gene lost 5 bases, with 14 bases spanning the gap. The CDR3 DNA is TGCGCCAGCAGCCAAGCTCGGGGTCAGTCGTATGGCTACACCTTC. Translating it yields CASSQARGQSYGYTF.

Here the CDR3 DNA reads TGTGCCAGCAGCTTTGGCCGGGGGACCTACAATGAGCAGTTCTTC. This gives the protein CASSFGRGTYNEQFF. The chain joins TRBV13 to TRBJ2-1; tentative D call: TRBD2 (6 bases). The germline gives CDR1 PRHDT, CDR2 FYEKMQ (reference sequence). This CDR3 contains 15 residues. V dropped 3 bases and J dropped 2 bases, with 11 bases sitting between them. Drawing the rest from reference TRBV13 and TRBJ2-1, the complete variable domain is AAGVIQSPRHLIKEKRETATLKCYPIPRHDTVYWYQQGPGQDPQFLISFYEKMQSDKGSIPDRFSAQQFSDYHSELNMSSLELGDSALYFCASSFGRGTYNEQFFGPGTRLTVL.

This clone was detected a few times. The chain combines TRBV27 with TRBJ2-1; unclear D gene. This CDR3 spans 16 amino acids. V lost 6 bases and J 3 bases, leaving 18 bases between the germline ends. Germline CDR1 is MNHEY and CDR2 is SMNVEV (reference sequence). The CDR3 DNA follows: TGTGCCAGCAGCCGACACCCCCTGAACTTCTACAATGAGCAGTTCTTC. Protein sequence: CASSRHPLNFYNEQFF.

This chain uses TRBV27 with TRBJ2-1, with 8 bases aligning to TRBD2. J lost 0 bases, V lost 8 bases, and 15 bases had no gene match. In germline, CDR1 is MNHEY, CDR2 SMNVEV (reference sequence). The CDR3 sequence is 18 residues long. The CDR3, as DNA: TGTGCCAGCTGCGCTAGGCTACGGCGGGAGGTCTCCTACAATGAGCAGTTCTTC. Translated: CASCARLRREVSYNEQFF.

The chain uses TRBV7-9 and TRBJ1-4; 9 nucleotides match TRBD1. Germline lookup yields CDR1 SEHNR and CDR2 FQNEAQ (reference sequence). After removal of 3 bases from V and 7 bases from J, the junction contained 6 bases not matched to a gene. The CDR3 has 15 amino acids. The CDR3 protein is CASSLGQGFGEKLFF. As DNA, the CDR3 is TGTGCCAGCAGCTTGGGACAGGGTTTTGGTGAAAAACTGTTTTTT.

The CDR3 loop reads CASPLQTRDFYNQPQHF. CDR3 nucleotide sequence: TGTGCCAGCCCCCTCCAAACCCGGGACTTCTACAATCAGCCCCAGCATTTT. This chain connects TRBV7-8 to TRBJ1-5; D is possibly TRBD1 (5 bases). The CDR3 runs 17 residues. The V gene's germline CDR1 is SGHVS and CDR2 FQNEAQ. Deletions cut 8 bases from V and 3 bases from J, with 23 bases between.

As DNA, the CDR3 is TGTGCCAGCAGCACCCAGGGGTATTCCTACGAGCAGTACTTC. Its protein product is CASSTQGYSYEQYF. The chain links TRBV7-8 to TRBJ2-7; D is possibly TRBD1 (6 bases). CDR1 and CDR2 (germline): SGHVS, FQNEAQ. The CDR3 length is 14 residues. V was clipped by 5 bases and J by 1 base, with 12 bases between them.

The sample holds one count of this clone. This chain links TRBV30 with TRBJ2-2; perhaps TRBD1 as D (6 bases). Germline CDR1 reads GTSNPN; CDR2 reads SVGIG (reference sequence). The CDR3 contains 14 residues. V was shortened by 4 bases and J by 2 bases, with 11 bases between the two germline ends. CDR3 sequence: CAWNKGTNTGELFF. The CDR3 nucleotides are TGTGCCTGGAATAAAGGGACAAACACCGGGGAGCTGTTTTTT.

This chain uses TRBV4-1 with TRBJ2-1; 7 nucleotides match TRBD2. The CDR3 sequence is 15 residues long. J was trimmed by 3 bases and V by 3 bases; bases with no gene match: 5. Per germline, CDR1 MGHRA and CDR2 YSYEKL. The CDR3 here is CASSHETSFYNEQFF. CDR3 nucleotides: TGCGCCAGCAGCCACGAGACTAGCTTCTACAATGAGCAGTTCTTC.

The genes are TRBV30 and TRBJ1-2; D remains ambiguous. Germline V gene data show CDR1 as GTSNPN and CDR2 as SVGIG (reference sequence). The CDR3 length is 15 residues. Trimming took 3 bases from V and 3 from J, leaving 17 bases between them. CDR3 sequence reads: CAWSAGVGLYYGYTF. CDR3 bases: TGTGCCTGGAGCGCCGGGGTAGGGCTATACTATGGCTACACCTTC. Full variable domain (remainder filled in from reference TRBV30 and TRBJ1-2): SQTIHQWPATLVQPVGSPLSLECTVEGTSNPNLYWYRQAAGRGLQLLFYSVGIGQISSEVPQNLSASRPQDRQFILSSKKLLLSDSGFYLCAWSAGVGLYYGYTFGSGTRLTVV.

CDR3 DNA sequence: TGTGCCAGCAGCTCGGGCCCGACTAGGTATGGCTACACCTTC. As protein: CASSSGPTRYGYTF. V usage is TRBV7-9 and J usage is TRBJ1-2, with D unclear. Between the trimmed V and J ends, which lost 4 bases and 5 bases, there was a span of 14 bases. The CDR3 contains 14 residues. Germline V gives CDR1 SEHNR, CDR2 FQNEAQ (reference sequence).

The chain couples TRBV28 to TRBJ1-2, with TRBD1 identical over 7 bases. V was pared by 6 bases and J by 5 bases, with 9 bases of the junction left unmatched. Germline CDR1 reads MDHEN; CDR2 reads SYDVKM. The CDR3 is 14 residues long. The CDR3 bases are TGTGCCAGCAGCTTGACAGGGATTGGGTATGGCTACACCTTC. This translates into CASSLTGIGYGYTF.

The chain uses TRBV7-9 and TRBJ2-7, with D possibly being TRBD1 (6 bases). CDR1 is SEHNR and CDR2 is FQNEAQ in the germline V gene (reference sequence). Trimming left V 3 bases short and J 9 bases short, with 21 bases between. This CDR3 comprises 15 residues. The CDR3 sequence: CASSFLGAAPTPQYF. The CDR3 region has the DNA TGTGCCAGCAGCTTCCTGGGGGCAGCCCCTACGCCGCAGTACTTC.

The rearrangement uses TRBV2 and TRBJ1-2; D gene ambiguous. CDR3 size: 16 residues. V lost 3 bases to trimming and J lost 0 bases, with 14 bases between them. The germline gives CDR1 SNHLY, CDR2 FYNNEI. The CDR3 is CASSEGVVPANYGYTF. Written as DNA, the CDR3 is TGTGCCAGCAGTGAGGGAGTGGTTCCAGCTAACTATGGCTACACCTTC. Using reference TRBV2 and TRBJ1-2 for the parts outside the CDR3, the full variable domain is EPEVTQTPSHQVTQMGQEVILRCVPISNHLYFYWYRQILGQKVEFLVSFYNNEISEKSEIFDDQFSVERPDGSNFTLKIRSTKLEDSAMYFCASSEGVVPANYGYTFGSGTRLTVV.

The chain carries TRBV28 and TRBJ2-7; 9 bases line up with TRBD1. This CDR3 comprises 15 residues. Trimming cost V 2 bases and J 5 bases; bases outside gene matches: 7. The germline V gene has CDR1 MDHEN and CDR2 SYDVKM. The CDR3 DNA reads TGTGCCAGCAGTTTAGAGGGACAGGGTCGTCACGAGCAGTACTTC. Amino acid sequence: CASSLEGQGRHEQYF.

V usage is TRBV28 and J usage is TRBJ2-6; maybe TRBD2 (6 bases). Per germline, CDR1 MDHEN and CDR2 SYDVKM. This CDR3 has 17 amino acids. The germline V and J ends were trimmed by 5 bases and 0 bases, with 14 bases remaining between them. For the CDR3, the DNA is TGTGCCAGCAGTCCTAAGTGGAGGGGCTCTGGGGCCAACGTCCTGACTTTC. It encodes CASSPKWRGSGANVLTF. Combining the CDR3 with reference TRBV28 and TRBJ2-6 gives the whole variable domain DVKVTQSSRYLVKRTGEKVFLECVQDMDHENMFWYRQDPGLGLRLIYFSYDVKMKEKGDIPEGYSVSREKKERFSLILESASTNQTSMYLCASSPKWRGSGANVLTFGAGSRLTVL.

This rearrangement joins TRBV7-3 to TRBJ2-1; 10 positions agree with TRBD1. CDR1 is SGHTA and CDR2 is FQGTGA in the germline V gene. The CDR3 length is 15 residues. V was pared by 4 bases and J by 2 bases, with 2 bases of the junction left unmatched. The CDR3 nucleotides read TGTGCCAGCAGCTCAGGACAGGGGGCCTACAATGAGCAGTTCTTC. Protein: CASSSGQGAYNEQFF.

The chain combines TRBV14 with TRBJ1-5; 7 bases fit TRBD1. The CDR3 sequence is 15 residues long. The V segment lost 4 bases and the J segment 1 base; nucleotides outside the gene matches: 4. Looked up from germline, CDR1 is SGHDN and CDR2 is FVKESK. This CDR3 reads CASSLGTASNQPQHF. In DNA, the CDR3 is TGTGCCAGCAGCCTGGGGACAGCGAGCAATCAGCCCCAGCATTTT. The full variable domain, completed using reference TRBV14 and TRBJ1-5, is EAGVTQFPSHSVIEKGQTVTLRCDPISGHDNLYWYRRVMGKEIKFLLHFVKESKQDESGMPNNRFLAERTGGTYSTLKVQPAELEDSGVYFCASSLGTASNQPQHFGDGTRLSIL.

This clone was seen a single time. At one end, the junction sequence differs from germline, possibly due to a read error. The rearrangement uses TRBV7-7 and TRBJ2-7; 10 nucleotides agree with TRBD1. Germline V lookup: CDR1 SSHAT, CDR2 FNYEAQ (reference sequence). The CDR3 is 16 amino acids. The CDR3 here is CASSLLPGQGPYEQYF. In DNA form, the CDR3 reads TGTGCTAGCAGCTTACTTCCGGGACAGGGGCCCTACGAGCAGTACTTC.

The J gene is TRBJ1-1, the V gene TRBV25-1, with TRBD1 as a possible D gene (6 bases). The V end lost 0 bases, the J end lost 1 base, and 9 bases lay between the germline ends. Germline loops: CDR1 MGHDK, CDR2 SYGVNS. The CDR3 contains 15 residues. This CDR3 is CASSEYGGANTEAFF. The CDR3, as DNA: TGTGCCAGCAGTGAATATGGGGGGGCGAACACTGAAGCTTTCTTT. The full variable domain, rest sourced from reference TRBV25-1 and TRBJ1-1, is EADIYQTPRYLVIGTGKKITLECSQTMGHDKMYWYQQDPGMELHLIHYSYGVNSTEKGDLSSESTVSRIRTEHFPLTLESARPSHTSQYLCASSEYGGANTEAFFGQGTRLTVV.

The chain couples TRBV7-9 to TRBJ2-7; no reliable D call. Deletions cut 2 bases from V and 1 base from J, with 6 bases between. Per the germline V gene, CDR1 is SEHNR and CDR2 is FQNEAQ (reference sequence). The CDR3 length is 13 residues. This CDR3 is CASSLKLSYEQYF. For the CDR3, the DNA is TGTGCCAGCAGCTTAAAGCTGTCCTACGAGCAGTACTTC.

This clone appeared once. The chain couples TRBV28 to TRBJ2-7, with 9 bases lining up with TRBD1. Trimming removed 6 bases from V and 2 bases from J; junction bases left unmatched: 5. The CDR3 loop spans 14 amino acids. CDR1 MDHEN and CDR2 SYDVKM come from the germline V gene. CDR3 residues: CASRTGTGTYEQYF. For the CDR3, the DNA is TGTGCCAGCAGAACCGGGACAGGGACCTACGAGCAGTACTTC.

The rearrangement links TRBV7-6 to TRBJ2-2; 7 nucleotides line up with TRBD2. The germline V gene has CDR1 SGHVS and CDR2 FNYEAQ. Trimming at V came to 1 base and at J to 5 bases, leaving 7 bases not matched to a gene. The CDR3 extends over 16 amino acids. The DNA for the CDR3 is TGTGCCAGCAGCTTAGTAGCGGGCGCGGGGACCGGGGAGCTGTTTTTT. Its translation is CASSLVAGAGTGELFF.

V usage is TRBV29-1 and J usage is TRBJ1-4; perhaps TRBD1 as D (5 bases). Germline CDR1 is SQVTM and CDR2 is ANQGSEA. This CDR3 region has 12 residues. Trimming took 1 base from V and 10 from J, leaving 10 bases between them. The CDR3 protein is CSVEVQGGKLFF. The CDR3 bases are TGCAGCGTTGAAGTTCAGGGCGGAAAACTGTTTTTT.

V and J are TRBV2 and TRBJ2-1, with TRBD2 matching over 14 bases. Germline V gene data show CDR1 as SNHLY and CDR2 as FYNNEI. The J segment lost 9 bases and the V segment lost 6 bases, leaving 4 bases of the junction unmatched. The CDR3 totals 14 residues. CDR3 nucleotide sequence: TGTGCCAGCAGGGGACTAGCGGGAGCGGTTGAGCAGTTCTTC. It is translated as CASRGLAGAVEQFF.

The rearrangement uses TRBV7-3 and TRBJ2-3; 7 bases line up with TRBD2. The length of the CDR3 is 17 residues. Germline loops: CDR1 SGHTA, CDR2 FQGTGA. Trimming took 1 base from V and 6 from J; bases not matched to a gene: 13. The CDR3 nucleotides are TGTGCCAGCAGCTTAAGTGGGAGGGCCCGAGGAATTGATACGCAGTATTTT. Translating it yields CASSLSGRARGIDTQYF. The variable domain in full, with the rest retrieved from reference TRBV7-3 and TRBJ2-3, is GAGVSQTPSNKVTEKGKYVELRCDPISGHTALYWYRQSLGQGPEFLIYFQGTGAADDSGLPNDRFFAVRPEGSVSTLKIQRTERGDSAVYLCASSLSGRARGIDTQYFGPGTRLTVL.